This TCR beta chain was observed in a study of T cell repertoires in cytomegalovirus infection. Study background: TCR beta signatures that were public indicated CMV infection and matching HLA type.

Study-wide results and caveats: Dominating the ex vivo response were HLA-C-restricted CMV-specific TCR beta clonotypes. Cumulated frequencies of public TCR beta families served to identify carriers of CMV plus the relevant HLA.

The V end lost 6 bases, the J end lost 1 base, and 12 bases lay between the germline ends. The CDR3 consists of 14 residues. From germline, CDR1 is SGHTA and CDR2 FQGNSA. This clonotype was observed many times. Its matching antigen is unknown. One entry per CDR3 protein results from TCRdb running MiXCR on the reads. Of approximately 43,000 distinct CDR3 sequences listed, roughly 22% are singletons. This TCR derives from a human donor in good health (CMV status not recorded). Some clones in this sample may be carry-over from other donors' samples. The sample consisted of PBMCs, sequenced either directly or after in vitro stimulation (not recorded which). This sequence joins TRBV7-2 and TRBJ2-5; D possibly corresponds to TRBD2 (6 bases). This CDR3 is CASRPGTLQETQYF. CDR3 nucleotides: TGTGCCAGCAGGCCTGGGACTCTCCAAGAGACCCAGTACTTC. Supplemented by reference TRBV7-2 and TRBJ2-5, the full variable domain reads GAGVSQSPSNKVTEKGKDVELRCDPISGHTALYWYRQSLGQGLEFLIYFQGNSAPDKSGLPSDRFSAERTGGSVSTLTIQRTQQEDSAVYLCASRPGTLQETQYFGPGTRLLVL.